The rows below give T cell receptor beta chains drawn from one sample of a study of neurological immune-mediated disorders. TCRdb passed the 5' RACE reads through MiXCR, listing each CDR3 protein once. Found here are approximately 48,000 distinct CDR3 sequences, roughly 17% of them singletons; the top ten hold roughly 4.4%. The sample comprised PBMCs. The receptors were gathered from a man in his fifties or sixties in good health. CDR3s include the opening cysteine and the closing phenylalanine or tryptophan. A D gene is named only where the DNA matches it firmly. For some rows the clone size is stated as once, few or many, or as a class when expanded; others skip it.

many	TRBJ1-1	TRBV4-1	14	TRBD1	TGCGCCAGCAGCCTAAACAGGGGAAGCACTGAAGCTTTCTTT	CASSLNRGSTEAFF
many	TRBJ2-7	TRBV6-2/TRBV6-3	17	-	TGTGCCAGCAGACGGGGGTTTGATGCGGTACGGGCCTACGAGCAGTACTTC	CASRRGFDAVRAYEQYF
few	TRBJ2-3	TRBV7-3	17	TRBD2	TGTGCCAGCAGCTTAACGGGGCTAGCGGGAGTTTCAGATACGCAGTATTTT	CASSLTGLAGVSDTQYF
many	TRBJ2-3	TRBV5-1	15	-	TGCGCCAGCAGCTTCAGGGGAGGGAGCACAGATACGCAGTATTTT	CASSFRGGSTDTQYF
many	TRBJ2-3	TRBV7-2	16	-	TGTGCCAGCAGCTTAGCGGGGGTCGGGGGCGCAGATACGCAGTATTTT	CASSLAGVGGADTQYF
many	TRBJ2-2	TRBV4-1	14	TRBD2	TGCGCCAGCACCCTAGCGGGAGACACCGGGGAGCTGTTTTTT	CASTLAGDTGELFF
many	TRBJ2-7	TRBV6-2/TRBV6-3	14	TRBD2	TGTGCCAGCAGTTTTGGGACTAGCGGCTACGAGCAGTACTTC	CASSFGTSGYEQYF
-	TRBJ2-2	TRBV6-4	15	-	TGTGCCAGCAGACCCGATGGGAGGACTGCCGGGGAGCTGTTTTTT	CASRPDGRTAGELFF
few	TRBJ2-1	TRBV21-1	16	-	TGTGCCAGCAGCAAAGATTGGCGGGAGTTCGACGCTGAGCAGTTCTTC	CASSKDWREFDAEQFF
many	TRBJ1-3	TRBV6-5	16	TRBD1	TGTGCCAGCAGTCGGACAGGGACAGGGGGAGGAAACACCATATATTTT	CASSRTGTGGGNTIYF
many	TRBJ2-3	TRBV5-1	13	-	TGCGCCAGCAGCTGGGACTCCCCCAGCACGCAGTATTTT	CASSWDSPSTQYF
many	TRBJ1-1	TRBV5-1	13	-	TGCGCCAGCAGCTTGTTGGGGGCCTCTGAAGCTTTCTTT	CASSLLGASEAFF
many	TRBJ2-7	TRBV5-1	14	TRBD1	TGCGCCAGCAGCCCTCAGGGGGCCGTCTACGAGCAGTACTTC	CASSPQGAVYEQYF
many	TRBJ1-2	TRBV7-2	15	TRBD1	TGTGCCAGCAGCCTTTACAGGGGCCCCAACTATGGCTACACCTTC	CASSLYRGPNYGYTF
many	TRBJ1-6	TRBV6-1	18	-	TGTGCCAGCAGTGTCCAACCGCCGGGCCCAATGGCGAATTCACCCCTCCACTTT	CASSVQPPGPMANSPLHF
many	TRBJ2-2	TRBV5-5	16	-	TGTGCCAGCAGCTCCTCCCTAGCGATGAACACCGGGGAGCTGTTTTTT	CASSSSLAMNTGELFF
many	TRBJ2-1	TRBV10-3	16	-	TGTGCCATCAGTGAGTCGATTTTTGCAGGGAACAATGAGCAGTTCTTC	CAISESIFAGNNEQFF
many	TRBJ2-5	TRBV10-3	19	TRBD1	TGTGCCATCAGTGAGTCGAATTTTGGGACAGGGATGGTGACGGAGACCCAGTACTTC	CAISESNFGTGMVTETQYF
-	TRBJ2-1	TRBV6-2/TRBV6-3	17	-	TGTGCCAGCAGTTACTTGTACGGGATAGGCTCCTACAATGAGCAGTTCTTC	CASSYLYGIGSYNEQFF
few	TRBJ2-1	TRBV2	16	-	TGTGCCAGCAGTAGAACTGGGACGCTACCCTACAATGAGCAGTTCTTC	CASSRTGTLPYNEQFF
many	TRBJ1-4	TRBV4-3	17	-	TGCGCCAGCAGCCAAGATTGGGGTATGCTTAGATGGGAAAAACTGTTTTTT	CASSQDWGMLRWEKLFF
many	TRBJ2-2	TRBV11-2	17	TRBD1	TGTGCCAGCAGCCTACGACAGGGGGCCTCGAACACCGGGGAGCTGTTTTTT	CASSLRQGASNTGELFF
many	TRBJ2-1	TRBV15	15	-	TGTGCCACCAGCAGTGGGGCAGCCTCCTACAATGAGCAGTTCTTC	CATSSGAASYNEQFF
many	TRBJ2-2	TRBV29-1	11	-	TGCAGCGTTCCAAAGGACGGGGAGCTGTTTTTT	CSVPKDGELFF
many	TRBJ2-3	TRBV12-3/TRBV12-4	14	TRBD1	TGTGCCAGCAGGAAGGGACAGTACACAGATACGCAGTATTTT	CASRKGQYTDTQYF
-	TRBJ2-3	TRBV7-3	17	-	TGTGCCAGCTCTCTAGTCGGGGCGCGAGGGCCGACAGATACGCAGTATTTT	CASSLVGARGPTDTQYF
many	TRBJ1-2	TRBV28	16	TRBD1	TGTGCCAGCAGCCGTCCCCCAGGGGGCGCGTACTATGGCTACACCTTC	CASSRPPGGAYYGYTF
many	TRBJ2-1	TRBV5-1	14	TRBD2	TGCGCCAGCAGCCTGACTAGCAACGGGGATGAGCAGTTCTTC	CASSLTSNGDEQFF
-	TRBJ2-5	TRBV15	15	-	TGTGCCACCAGCAGAGATCTATTGACTCAAGAGACCCAGTACTTC	CATSRDLLTQETQYF
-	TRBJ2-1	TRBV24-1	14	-	TGTGCCACCGGTAGGGGGGACTACAACAATGAGCAGTTCTTC	CATGRGDYNNEQFF
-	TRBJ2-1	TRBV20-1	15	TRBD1	TGCAGTGTTAGAGGTGGACAGGTGGCAAACAATGAGCAGTTCTTC	CSVRGGQVANNEQFF
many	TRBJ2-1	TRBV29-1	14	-	TGCAGCGTTGAAGTCGCTAGAGTCTGGAATGAGCAGTTCTTC	CSVEVARVWNEQFF
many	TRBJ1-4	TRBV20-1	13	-	TGCAGTGTTCGGGGGCGCGTGAATGAAAAACTGTTTTTT	CSVRGRVNEKLFF
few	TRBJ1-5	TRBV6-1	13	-	TGTGCCAGCAGTCTGGGCCTCGGGCAGCCCCAGCATTTT	CASSLGLGQPQHF
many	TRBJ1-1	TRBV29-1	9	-	TGCAGCGTTCTCACTGAAGCTTTCTTT	CSVLTEAFF
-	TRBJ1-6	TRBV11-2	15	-	TGTGCCAGCAGCTTAGACAGTTTATATAATTCACCCCTCCACTTT	CASSLDSLYNSPLHF
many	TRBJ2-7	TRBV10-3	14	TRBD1	TGTGCCATCATGGCCGGGACAGGTACCTACGAGCAGTACTTC	CAIMAGTGTYEQYF
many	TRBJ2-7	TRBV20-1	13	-	TGCAGTGCTAACATGTTAGGGGCTTGGGAGCAGTACTTC	CSANMLGAWEQYF
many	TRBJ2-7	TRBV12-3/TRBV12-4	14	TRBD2	TGTGCCAGCAGTTTACGGGGGGGCCAGTACGAGCAGTACTTC	CASSLRGGQYEQYF
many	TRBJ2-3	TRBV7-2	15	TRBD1	TGTGCCAGCAGCCACCGGACAGGGTTGACAGATACGCAGTATTTT	CASSHRTGLTDTQYF
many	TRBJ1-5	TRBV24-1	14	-	TGTGCCACCAGTGGTGGTCCAGCCTTCAGACCCCAGCATTTT	CATSGGPAFRPQHF
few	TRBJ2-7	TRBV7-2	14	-	TGTGCCAGCAGCCGTGGTCGGGAGCTCAACGAGCAGTACTTC	CASSRGRELNEQYF
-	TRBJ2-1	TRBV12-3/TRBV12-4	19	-	TGTGCCAGCAGTCGTGCAGGGTATCGCAGGGACTCCTTGCGTGGGGAGCAGTTCTTC	CASSRAGYRRDSLRGEQFF
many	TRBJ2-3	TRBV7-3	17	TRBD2	TGTGCCAGCAGCTTAAAGGAGGCAGCGGGGTTCACAGATACGCAGTATTTT	CASSLKEAAGFTDTQYF
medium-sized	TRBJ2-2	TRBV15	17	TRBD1	TGTGCCACCAGCAAGCTTTTAGGGACAGCGAACACCGGGGAGCTGTTTTTT	CATSKLLGTANTGELFF
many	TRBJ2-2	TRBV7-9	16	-	TGTGCCAGCAGCTTATCTCGGGGTTCGGACACCGGGGAGCTGTTTTTT	CASSLSRGSDTGELFF